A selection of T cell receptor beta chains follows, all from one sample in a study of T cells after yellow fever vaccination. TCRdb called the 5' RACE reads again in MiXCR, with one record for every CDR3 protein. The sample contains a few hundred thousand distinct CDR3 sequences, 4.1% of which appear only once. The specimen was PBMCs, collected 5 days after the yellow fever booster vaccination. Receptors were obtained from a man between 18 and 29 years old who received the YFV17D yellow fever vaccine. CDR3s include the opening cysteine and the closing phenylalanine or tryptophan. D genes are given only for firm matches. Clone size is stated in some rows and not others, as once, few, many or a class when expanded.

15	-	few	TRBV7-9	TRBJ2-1	CASSLARQGFNEQFF	TGTGCCAGCAGCTTAGCGCGGCAGGGTTTCAATGAGCAGTTCTTC
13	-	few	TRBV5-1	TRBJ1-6	CASKQENNSPLHF	TGCGCCAGCAAACAAGAGAATAATTCACCCCTCCACTTT
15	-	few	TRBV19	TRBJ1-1	CASTLFEGLNTEAFF	TGTGCCAGTACCCTTTTTGAGGGGCTCAACACTGAAGCTTTCTTT
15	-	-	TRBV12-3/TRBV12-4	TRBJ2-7	CASSPPGLDVYEQYF	TGTGCCAGCAGTCCACCGGGACTGGACGTCTACGAGCAGTACTTC
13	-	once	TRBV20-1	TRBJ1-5	CSALRTPNQPQHF	TGCAGTGCCCTAAGGACACCCAATCAGCCCCAGCATTTT
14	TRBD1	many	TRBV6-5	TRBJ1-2	CASSRYRGSYGYTF	TGTGCCAGCAGCCGATACAGGGGTAGCTATGGCTACACCTTC
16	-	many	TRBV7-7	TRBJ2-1	CASSLVPGATRGEQFF	TGTGCTAGCAGCTTAGTACCGGGGGCGACCCGCGGTGAGCAGTTCTTC
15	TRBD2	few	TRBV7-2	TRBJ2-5	CASSPPGRALRSQYF	TGTGCCAGCAGCCCACCGGGGAGGGCCCTTCGGTCCCAGTACTTC
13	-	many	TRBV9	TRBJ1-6	CASTITGSTPLHF	TGTGCCAGCACTATTACAGGGTCTACACCCCTCCACTTT
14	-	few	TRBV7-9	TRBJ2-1	CASSLGPYVSEQFF	TGTGCCAGCAGCTTGGGTCCGTACGTGAGTGAGCAGTTCTTC
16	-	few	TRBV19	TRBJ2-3	CASSIARTASTDTQYF	TGTGCCAGTAGTATAGCCCGTACAGCCAGCACAGATACGCAGTATTTT
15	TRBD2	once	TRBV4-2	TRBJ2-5	CASSQGGLAGETQYF	TGTGCCAGCAGCCAGGGGGGACTAGCGGGAGAGACCCAGTACTTC
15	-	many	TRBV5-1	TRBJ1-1	CASSSSVGGDTEAFF	TGCGCCAGCAGTAGTTCGGTCGGAGGGGACACTGAAGCTTTCTTT
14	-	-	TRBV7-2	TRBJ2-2	CASSLGVHTGELFF	TGTGCCAGCAGCTTAGGGGTACACACCGGGGAGCTGTTTTTT
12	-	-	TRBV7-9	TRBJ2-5	CASSLEKETQYF	TGTGCCAGCAGCCTAGAGAAAGAGACCCAGTACTTC
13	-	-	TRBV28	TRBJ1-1	CASSPPRDTEAFF	TGTGCCAGCAGTCCACCAAGGGACACTGAAGCTTTCTTT
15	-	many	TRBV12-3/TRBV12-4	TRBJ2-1	CASSLRTAPGDEQFF	TGTGCCAGCAGTCTCCGGACGGCGCCGGGCGATGAGCAGTTCTTC
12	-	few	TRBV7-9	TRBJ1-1	CASRKRNTEAFF	TGTGCCAGCAGGAAACGGAACACTGAAGCTTTCTTT
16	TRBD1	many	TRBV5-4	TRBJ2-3	CASSLAGTAFTDTQYF	TGTGCCAGCAGCTTGGCCGGGACAGCTTTCACAGATACGCAGTATTTT
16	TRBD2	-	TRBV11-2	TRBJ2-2	CASSFLTTSVTGELFF	TGTGCCAGCAGCTTCCTCACGACTAGCGTCACCGGGGAGCTGTTTTTT
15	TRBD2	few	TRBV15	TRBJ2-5	CATSRGGMGGETQYF	TGTGCCACCAGCAGGGGGGGGATGGGGGGAGAGACCCAGTACTTC
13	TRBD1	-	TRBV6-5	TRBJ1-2	CASRDRWSGGYTF	TGTGCCAGCAGGGACAGGTGGAGCGGTGGCTACACCTTC
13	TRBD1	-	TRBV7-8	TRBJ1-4	CASSRTGYEKLFF	TGTGCCAGCAGCCGGACAGGGTACGAAAAACTGTTTTTT
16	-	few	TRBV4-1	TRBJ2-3	CASSQPLADRADTQYF	TGCGCCAGCAGTCAACCATTAGCCGACAGAGCAGATACGCAGTATTTT
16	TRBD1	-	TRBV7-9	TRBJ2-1	CASSLDVDRRYNEQFF	TGTGCCAGCAGCTTAGATGTGGACAGGAGGTACAATGAGCAGTTCTTC
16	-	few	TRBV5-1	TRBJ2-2	CASSFDVLGATGELFF	TGCGCCAGCAGCTTCGACGTTCTGGGGGCGACCGGGGAGCTGTTTTTT
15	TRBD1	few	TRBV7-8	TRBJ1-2	CASSLRDRGLGGYTF	TGTGCCAGCAGCCTCCGGGACAGGGGGCTCGGTGGCTACACCTTC
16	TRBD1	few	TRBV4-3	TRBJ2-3	CASSQDRTGDADTQYF	TGCGCCAGCAGCCAAGATCGGACAGGGGACGCGGATACGCAGTATTTT
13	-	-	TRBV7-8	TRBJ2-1	CASSLIRGLEQFF	TGTGCCAGCAGCTTAATCCGCGGCCTTGAGCAGTTCTTC
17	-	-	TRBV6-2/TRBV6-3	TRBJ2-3	CASSYLSGTPTADKQYF	TGTGCCAGCAGTTACCTCTCCGGGACTCCGACAGCCGATAAGCAGTATTTT
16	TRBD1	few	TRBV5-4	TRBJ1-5	CASSQGGEYSNQPQHF	TGTGCCAGCAGCCAGGGGGGCGAGTATAGCAATCAGCCCCAGCATTTT
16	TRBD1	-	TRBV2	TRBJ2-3	CASSGKAGGSTDTQYF	TGTGCCAGCAGTGGAAAGGCAGGGGGCTCCACAGATACGCAGTATTTT
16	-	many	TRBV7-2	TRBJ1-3	CASSPRQVRSGNTIYF	TGTGCCAGCAGCCCCCGACAGGTTCGCTCTGGAAACACCATATATTTT
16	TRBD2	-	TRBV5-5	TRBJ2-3	CASSHSGGASTDTQYF	TGTGCCAGCAGTCATAGCGGGGGAGCTAGCACAGATACGCAGTATTTT
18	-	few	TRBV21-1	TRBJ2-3	CASSKSPPAGVNTDTQYF	TGTGCCAGCAGCAAATCCCCCCCGGCGGGAGTCAACACAGATACGCAGTATTTT
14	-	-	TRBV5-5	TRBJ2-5	CASSLELAVQTQYF	TGTGCCAGCAGCTTGGAACTGGCCGTTCAGACCCAGTACTTC
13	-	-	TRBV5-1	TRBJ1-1	CASSPTGRPEAFF	TGCGCCAGCAGCCCAACAGGTCGACCTGAAGCTTTCTTT
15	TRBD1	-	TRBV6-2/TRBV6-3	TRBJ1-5	CASSPDRARNQPQHF	TGTGCCAGCAGTCCGGACAGGGCCCGCAATCAGCCCCAGCATTTT
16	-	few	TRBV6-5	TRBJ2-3	CASVAASSPSTDTQYF	TGTGCCAGCGTGGCGGCGAGTAGCCCTAGCACAGATACGCAGTATTTT
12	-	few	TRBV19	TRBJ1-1	CAVAVMNTEAFF	TGTGCCGTCGCCGTAATGAACACTGAAGCTTTCTTT
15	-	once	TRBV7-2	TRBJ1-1	CASSSRVAINTEAFF	TGTGCCAGCAGCTCAAGGGTAGCTATCAACACTGAAGCTTTCTTT
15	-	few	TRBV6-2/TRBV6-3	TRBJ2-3	CASKNRGDRTDTQYF	TGTGCCAGCAAAAATAGGGGGGATCGCACAGATACGCAGTATTTT
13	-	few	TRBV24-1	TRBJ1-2	CATSDLIGLSYTF	TGTGCCACCAGTGATTTGATTGGACTCTCGTACACCTTC
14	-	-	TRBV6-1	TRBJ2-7	CASSEVLDTYEQYF	TGTGCCAGCAGTGAAGTCCTCGACACCTACGAGCAGTACTTC
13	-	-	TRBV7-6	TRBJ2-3	CASSLDRRDTQYF	TGTGCCAGCAGCTTAGATAGACGGGATACGCAGTATTTT
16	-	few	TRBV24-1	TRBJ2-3	CATSDWQRSSTDTQYF	TGTGCCACCAGTGATTGGCAGCGATCTAGCACAGATACGCAGTATTTT
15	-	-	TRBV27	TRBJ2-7	CASRSFVTGAYEQYF	TGTGCCAGCAGATCGTTTGTTACGGGGGCCTACGAGCAGTACTTC
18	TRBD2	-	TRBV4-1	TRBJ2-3	CASSFGLAGVLSTDTQYF	TGCGCCAGCAGCTTCGGACTAGCGGGGGTACTTAGCACAGATACGCAGTATTTT
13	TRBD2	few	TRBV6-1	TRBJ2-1	CASRPSGGARQFF	TGTGCCAGCCGCCCGAGCGGGGGGGCTCGCCAGTTCTTC